A selection of T cell receptor beta chains follows, all from one sample in a study of technical replicates of blood from several donors. Clones were read by immunoSEQ multiplex PCR, and TCRdb kept only the in-frame ones, dropping some. The data hold nearly 80,000 clones, with nearly 95% observed a single time. The sequenced sample consisted of T cells isolated from PBMCs. Receptors originate from a human donor in good health. Both conserved end residues are part of each CDR3. The D gene is left open where the match is weak. Clone size is not always given. Where it is, it says once, few, many or a class for expanded clones.

cdr3_length,j_call,clone_size,v_call,d_call,cdr3_nt,cdr3_aa
15,TRBJ1-2,.,TRBV27,.,TGTGCCAGCAGTGACCTGACAAAGGCTAACTATGGCTACACCTTC,CASSDLTKANYGYTF
14,TRBJ2-1,once,TRBV27,.,TGTGCCAGCAGTAACTTAGGACAGTACAATGAGCAGTTCTTC,CASSNLGQYNEQFF
15,TRBJ1-4,.,TRBV9,TRBD1,TGTGCCAGCAGCGCACAGGGGAGCACTAATGAAAAACTGTTTTTT,CASSAQGSTNEKLFF
17,TRBJ2-1,.,TRBV27,TRBD2,TGTGCCAGCAGTTTCCTAGGACTAAGCGGGAGGGACAATGAGCAGTTCTTC,CASSFLGLSGRDNEQFF
13,TRBJ2-1,.,TRBV2,.,TGTGCCAGCTGGCGGGCCTCCTACAATGAGCAGTTCTTC,CASWRASYNEQFF
15,TRBJ1-1,.,TRBV7-2,.,TGTGCCAGCAGCTTACGTTGGGGCGCGAACACTGAAGCTTTCTTT,CASSLRWGANTEAFF
16,TRBJ1-1,.,TRBV4-1,.,TGCGCCAGCAGCCGAGGACCGGGACAAGAATCTTCGCCAGCTTTCTTT,CASSRGPGQESSPAFF
14,TRBJ2-3,.,TRBV5-1,.,TGCGCCAGCAGCGGTGGCAGGGAAGCAGATACGCAGTATTTT,CASSGGREADTQYF
13,TRBJ1-2,.,TRBV7-9,TRBD1,TGTGCCAGCAGCCCGGGGACAGCAAATGGCTACACCTTC,CASSPGTANGYTF
14,TRBJ2-5,.,TRBV27,.,TGTGCCAGCAGGCCATTGAGGTACCAAGAGACCCAGTACTTC,CASRPLRYQETQYF
18,TRBJ2-5,.,TRBV15,TRBD2,TGTGCCACCAGCAGAGCGCTTCGGCCTAGCGGGAGGGCGGAGACCCAGTACTTC,CATSRALRPSGRAETQYF
15,TRBJ1-1,.,TRBV7-9,.,TGTGCCAGCAGCTTAAACCTCGGGGTTCACACTGAAGCTTTCTTT,CASSLNLGVHTEAFF
15,TRBJ2-6,.,TRBV27,.,TGTGCCAGCAGAAATCGGGTTTCTGGGGCCAACGTCCTGACTTTC,CASRNRVSGANVLTF
14,TRBJ1-2,.,TRBV19,TRBD1,TGTGCCAGTAGTCCGGGACAGGGGATGAACGGCTACACCTTC,CASSPGQGMNGYTF
14,TRBJ2-7,.,TRBV6-5,TRBD1,TGTGCCAGCAGCCCCCTCGGGACAGGGGGCGAGCAGTACTTC,CASSPLGTGGEQYF
11,TRBJ2-7,.,TRBV28,.,TGTGCCAGCAGTTTCGGGTACGAGCAGTACTTC,CASSFGYEQYF
15,TRBJ1-1,.,TRBV7-2,.,TGTGCCAGCAGTCCTATCTTGGGGGGGAACACTGAAGCTTTCTTT,CASSPILGGNTEAFF
14,TRBJ2-7,.,TRBV9,.,TGTGCCAGCAGCGTAGTAGCCGGGACCTACGAGCAGTACTTC,CASSVVAGTYEQYF
11,TRBJ2-7,.,TRBV20-1,.,TGCAGTGCTAGGGCACCCTACGAGCAGTACTTC,CSARAPYEQYF
17,TRBJ2-6,once,TRBV19,TRBD2,TGTGCCAGTATTCCAACTAGCGGGAGGGCTGGGGCCAACGTCCTGACTTTC,CASIPTSGRAGANVLTF
13,TRBJ2-3,.,TRBV27,.,TGTGCCAGCAGGGCGGCTAGCACAGATACGCAGTATTTT,CASRAASTDTQYF
15,TRBJ1-5,once,TRBV6-6,.,TGTGCCAGCAGTTACGCGGGGGTTAGCAATCAGCCCCAGCATTTT,CASSYAGVSNQPQHF
13,TRBJ2-5,few,TRBV7-3,TRBD2,TGTGCCAGCAGCTTAGGGACTACGGAGACCCAGTACTTC,CASSLGTTETQYF
16,TRBJ2-3,.,TRBV4-3,TRBD2,TGCGCCAGCAGCCAAGACGTAGCGGGAGGGCGAGATACGCAGTATTTT,CASSQDVAGGRDTQYF
14,TRBJ1-2,.,TRBV2,TRBD1,TGTGCCAGCAGTGTCCGGACAGGGGAGGGTGGCTACACCTTC,CASSVRTGEGGYTF
15,TRBJ2-7,.,TRBV9,.,TGTGCCAGCAGCGTAAGCGCGGATTCTACCTACGAGCAGTACTTC,CASSVSADSTYEQYF
15,TRBJ2-1,once,TRBV7-3,.,TGTGCCAGCAGCTTCACAGGGTCAGAATACAATGAGCAGTTCTTC,CASSFTGSEYNEQFF
18,TRBJ2-5,.,TRBV7-3,TRBD2,TGTGCCAGCAGCTTACTCAATCTCCTAGCGGGAGAGCAAGAGACCCAGTACTTC,CASSLLNLLAGEQETQYF
15,TRBJ2-5,.,TRBV9,TRBD1,TGTGCCAGCAGCGTCGCCGGGACAGGGGGAGAGACCCAGTACTTC,CASSVAGTGGETQYF
13,TRBJ2-5,.,TRBV6-4,.,TGTGCCAGCAGTGTTGAGGAACAAGAGACCCAGTACTTC,CASSVEEQETQYF
16,TRBJ2-1,.,TRBV18,TRBD2,TGTGCCAGCTCACCATCTTTTGCGGGAGGGCTGGATGAGCAGTTCTTC,CASSPSFAGGLDEQFF
18,TRBJ1-2,.,TRBV9,TRBD1,TGTGCCAGCAGCGGAACCCGGCGGGACAGGGGGCAGGGCTATGGCTACACCTTC,CASSGTRRDRGQGYGYTF
11,TRBJ2-2,medium-sized,TRBV20-1,.,TGCAGTGCCACTAACACCGGGGAGCTGTTTTTT,CSATNTGELFF
13,TRBJ1-5,once,TRBV25-1,TRBD1,TGTGCCAGCAGTTCAGGGGGGACTCAGCCCCAGCATTTT,CASSSGGTQPQHF
15,TRBJ1-1,.,TRBV19,TRBD1,TGTGCCAGTGGTTTGGGACAGGGGGCCGGCACTGAAGCTTTCTTT,CASGLGQGAGTEAFF
14,TRBJ1-2,.,TRBV2,.,TGTGCCAGCAGTGAAGAGGTGGTGGAGTATGGCTACACCTTC,CASSEEVVEYGYTF
17,TRBJ2-6,.,TRBV9,TRBD2,TGTGCCAGCAGCCTCAACCCACGGGGGGCTGGGGCCAACGTCCTGACTTTC,CASSLNPRGAGANVLTF
19,TRBJ2-5,.,TRBV5-6,TRBD2,TGTGCCAGCAGTTATCGGACTAGCGGGAACACCGAGGGGATGGAGACCCAGTACTTC,CASSYRTSGNTEGMETQYF
15,TRBJ2-1,.,TRBV7-3,TRBD2,TGTGCCAGCAGTGTAATAGCGGGATGGGGGAATGAGCAGTTCTTC,CASSVIAGWGNEQFF
16,TRBJ1-4,.,TRBV7-9,.,TGTGCCAGCAGCTTAATCTCGGCAGGGCCTAGTGAAAAACTGTTTTTT,CASSLISAGPSEKLFF
14,TRBJ2-5,.,TRBV5-1,TRBD1,TGCGCCAGCAGGGAGATGGGACAGGGCGAGACCCAGTACTTC,CASREMGQGETQYF
15,TRBJ1-5,once,TRBV6-6,.,TGTGCCAGCAGTTACGCGGGTCAATTCAATCAGCCCCAGCATTTT,CASSYAGQFNQPQHF